The entry below describes one T cell receptor (beta chain). Its specificity is not known. The sample originates from a study of cytomegalovirus exposure and HLA in healthy donors. The CDR3 loop spans 13 amino acids. V was clipped by 8 bases and J by 1 base, with 11 bases between them. CDR1 and CDR2 from the germline V gene are SGHTA and FQGTGA. The study, taken as a whole, reports: Reportedly, cytomegalovirus status was diagnosed with high sensitivity and specificity.

Data came from immunoSEQ multiplex PCR; TCRdb stores just in-frame clones and leaves some out. In the table there are roughly 330,000 clones, roughly 90% of which are singletons. The clonotype comes from a woman aged 25 to 39 in good health and CMV-seropositive. V and J are TRBV7-3 and TRBJ2-5; D ambiguous. The sample comprised PBMCs. CDR3 sequence: CASALGIQETQYF. The CDR3 bases are TGTGCCAGCGCTTTGGGGATCCAAGAGACCCAGTACTTC.